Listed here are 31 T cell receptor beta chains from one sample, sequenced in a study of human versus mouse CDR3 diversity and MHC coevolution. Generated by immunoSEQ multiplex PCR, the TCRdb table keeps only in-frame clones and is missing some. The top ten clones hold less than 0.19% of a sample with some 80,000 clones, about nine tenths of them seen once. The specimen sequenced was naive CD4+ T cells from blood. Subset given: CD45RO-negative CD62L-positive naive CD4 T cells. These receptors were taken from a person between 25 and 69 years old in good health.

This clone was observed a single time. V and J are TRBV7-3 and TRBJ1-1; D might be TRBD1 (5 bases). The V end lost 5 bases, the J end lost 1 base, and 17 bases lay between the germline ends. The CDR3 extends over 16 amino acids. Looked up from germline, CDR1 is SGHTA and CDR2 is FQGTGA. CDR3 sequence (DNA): TGTGCCAGCAGCCCCTCCAACCGGGGGGAGAACACTGAAGCTTTCTTT. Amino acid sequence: CASSPSNRGENTEAFF.

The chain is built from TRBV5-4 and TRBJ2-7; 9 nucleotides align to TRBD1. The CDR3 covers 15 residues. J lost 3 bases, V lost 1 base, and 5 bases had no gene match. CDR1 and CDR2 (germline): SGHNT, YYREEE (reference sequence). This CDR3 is CASSLSWDRVYEQYF. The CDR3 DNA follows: TGTGCCAGCAGCTTGTCTTGGGACAGGGTCTACGAGCAGTACTTC.

The CDR3 DNA follows: TGCGCCAGCAGCTTGGAACTAGCGGAATCCGGGGAGCTGTTTTTT. Translation gives CASSLELAESGELFF. The chain is built from TRBV5-1 and TRBJ2-2, with TRBD2 matching 8 bases. J gave up 6 bases and V 0 bases, and 4 bases lay outside the gene matches. The CDR3 contains 15 residues. Germline values: CDR1 SGHRS, CDR2 YFSETQ. The whole variable domain, remainder taken from reference TRBV5-1 and TRBJ2-2, is KAGVTQTPRYLIKTRGQQVTLSCSPISGHRSVSWYQQTPGQGLQFLFEYFSETQRNKGNFPGRFSGRQFSNSRSEMNVSTLELGDSALYLCASSLELAESGELFFGEGSRLTVL.

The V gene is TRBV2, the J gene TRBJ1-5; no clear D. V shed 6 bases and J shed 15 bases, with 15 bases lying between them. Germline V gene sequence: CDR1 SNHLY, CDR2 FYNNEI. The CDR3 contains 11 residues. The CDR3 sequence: CASSDAGSPHF. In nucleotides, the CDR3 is TGTGCCAGCAGCGATGCCGGGTCGCCGCATTTT.

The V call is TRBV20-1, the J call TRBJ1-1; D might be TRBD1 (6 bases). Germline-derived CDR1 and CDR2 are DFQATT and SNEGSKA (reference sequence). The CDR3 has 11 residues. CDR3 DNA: TGCAGCGACGTAGGGGGCACTGAAGCTTTCTTT. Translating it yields CSDVGGTEAFF.

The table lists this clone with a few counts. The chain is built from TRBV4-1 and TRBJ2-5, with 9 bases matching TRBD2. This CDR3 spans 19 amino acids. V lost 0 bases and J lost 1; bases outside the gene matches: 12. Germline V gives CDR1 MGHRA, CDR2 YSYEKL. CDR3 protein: CASSQDLSSGAPIQETQYF. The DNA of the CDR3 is TGCGCCAGCAGCCAAGATCTGTCTAGCGGGGCTCCTATCCAAGAGACCCAGTACTTC.

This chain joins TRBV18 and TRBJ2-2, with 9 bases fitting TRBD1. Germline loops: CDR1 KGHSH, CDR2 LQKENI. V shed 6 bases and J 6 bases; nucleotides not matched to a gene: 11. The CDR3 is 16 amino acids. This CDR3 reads CASSPGTGKAAGELFF. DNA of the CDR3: TGTGCCAGCTCCCCTGGGACAGGGAAGGCCGCCGGGGAGCTGTTTTTT.

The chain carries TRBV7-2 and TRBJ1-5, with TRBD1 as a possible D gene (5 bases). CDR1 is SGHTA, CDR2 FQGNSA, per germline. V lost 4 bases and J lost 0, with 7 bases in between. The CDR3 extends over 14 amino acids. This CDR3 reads CASSSQVSNQPQHF. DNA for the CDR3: TGTGCCAGCAGCTCACAGGTTAGCAATCAGCCCCAGCATTTT.

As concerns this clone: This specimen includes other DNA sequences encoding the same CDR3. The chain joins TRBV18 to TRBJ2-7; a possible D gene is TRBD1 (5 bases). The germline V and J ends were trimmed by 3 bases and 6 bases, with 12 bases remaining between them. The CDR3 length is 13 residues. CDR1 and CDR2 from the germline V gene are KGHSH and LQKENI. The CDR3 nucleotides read TGTGCCAGCTCACCTTTTTCAGGGCCCGAGCAGTACTTC. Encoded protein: CASSPFSGPEQYF. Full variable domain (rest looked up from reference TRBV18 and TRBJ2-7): NAGVMQNPRHLVRRRGQEARLRCSPMKGHSHVYWYRQLPEEGLKFMVYLQKENIIDESGMPKERFSAEFPKEGPSILRIQQVVRGDSAAYFCASSPFSGPEQYFGPGTRLTVT.

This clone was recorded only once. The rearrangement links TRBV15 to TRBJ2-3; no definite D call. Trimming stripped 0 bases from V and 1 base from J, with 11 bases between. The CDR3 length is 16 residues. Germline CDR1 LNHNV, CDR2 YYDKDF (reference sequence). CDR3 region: CATSRDRPDGTDTQYF. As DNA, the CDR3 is TGTGCCACCAGCAGAGACAGGCCTGACGGCACAGATACGCAGTATTTT.

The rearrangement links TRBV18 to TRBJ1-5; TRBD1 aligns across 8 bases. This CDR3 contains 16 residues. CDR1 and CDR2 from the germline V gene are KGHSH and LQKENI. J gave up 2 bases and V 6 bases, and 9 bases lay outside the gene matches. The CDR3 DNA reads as TGTGCCAGCTCCCAAGCCCCGACAGGGGGCAATCAGCCCCAGCATTTT. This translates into CASSQAPTGGNQPQHF.

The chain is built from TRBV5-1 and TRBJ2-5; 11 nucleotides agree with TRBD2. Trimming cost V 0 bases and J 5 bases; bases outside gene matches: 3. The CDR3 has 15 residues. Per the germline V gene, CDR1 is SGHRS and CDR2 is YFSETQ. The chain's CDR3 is CASSLDPSGGETQYF. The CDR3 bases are TGCGCCAGCAGCTTGGATCCTAGCGGGGGGGAGACCCAGTACTTC.

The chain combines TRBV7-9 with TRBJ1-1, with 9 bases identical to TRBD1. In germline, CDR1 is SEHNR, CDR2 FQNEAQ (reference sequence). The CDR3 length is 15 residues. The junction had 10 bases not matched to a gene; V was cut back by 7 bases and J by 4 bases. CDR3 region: CASIPFRDRVTEAFF. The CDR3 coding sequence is TGTGCCAGCATCCCTTTCCGGGACAGGGTCACTGAAGCTTTCTTT.

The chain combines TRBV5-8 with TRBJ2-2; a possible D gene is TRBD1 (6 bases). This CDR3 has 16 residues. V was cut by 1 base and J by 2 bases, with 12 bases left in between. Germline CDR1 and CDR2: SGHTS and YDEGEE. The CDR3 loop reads CASSLRMTGNTGELFF. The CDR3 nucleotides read TGTGCCAGCAGCTTGCGGATGACAGGCAACACCGGGGAGCTGTTTTTT.

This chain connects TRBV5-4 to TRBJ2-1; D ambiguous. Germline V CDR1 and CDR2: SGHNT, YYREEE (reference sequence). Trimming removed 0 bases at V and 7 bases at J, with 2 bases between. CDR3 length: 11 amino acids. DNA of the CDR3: TGTGCCAGCAGCTTGGCGAATGAGCAGTTCTTC. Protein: CASSLANEQFF.

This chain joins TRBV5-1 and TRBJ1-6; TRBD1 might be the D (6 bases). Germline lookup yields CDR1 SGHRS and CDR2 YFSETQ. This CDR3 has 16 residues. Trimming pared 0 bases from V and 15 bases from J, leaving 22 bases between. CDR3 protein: CASSLEGGAGSDSLHF. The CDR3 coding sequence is TGCGCCAGCAGCTTGGAGGGGGGGGCAGGCTCGGATAGCCTCCACTTT.

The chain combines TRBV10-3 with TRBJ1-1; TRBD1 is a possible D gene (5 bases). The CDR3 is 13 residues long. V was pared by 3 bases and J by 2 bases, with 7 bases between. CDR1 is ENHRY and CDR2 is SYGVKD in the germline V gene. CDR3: CAISDRANTEAFF. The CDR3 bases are TGTGCCATCAGTGACAGGGCCAACACTGAAGCTTTCTTT.

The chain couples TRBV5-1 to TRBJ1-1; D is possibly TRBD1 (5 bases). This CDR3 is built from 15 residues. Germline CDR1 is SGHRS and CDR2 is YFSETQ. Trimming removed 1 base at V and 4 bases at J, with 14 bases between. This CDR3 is CASSLQGPSPTEAFF. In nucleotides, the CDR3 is TGCGCCAGCAGCTTGCAGGGCCCTTCCCCCACTGAAGCTTTCTTT.

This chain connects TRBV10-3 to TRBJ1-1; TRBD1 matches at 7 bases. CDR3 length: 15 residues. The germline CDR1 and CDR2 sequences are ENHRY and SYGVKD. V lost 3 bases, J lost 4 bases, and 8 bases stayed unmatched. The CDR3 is CAISDPGGRSTEAFF. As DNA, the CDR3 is TGTGCCATCAGTGACCCAGGGGGAAGATCCACTGAAGCTTTCTTT.

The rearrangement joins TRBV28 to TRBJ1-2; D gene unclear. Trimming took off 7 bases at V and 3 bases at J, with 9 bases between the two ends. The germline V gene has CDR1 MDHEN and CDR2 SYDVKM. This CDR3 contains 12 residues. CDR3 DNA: TGTGCCAGCATTGGCCAGGACTATGGCTACACCTTC. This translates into CASIGQDYGYTF.

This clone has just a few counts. The CDR3 bases are TGTGCCAGCAGCTCAACAGGGGGAGAAGAAAAACTGTTTTTT. Translating gives CASSSTGGEEKLFF. The chain uses TRBV5-4 and TRBJ1-4; 8 positions agree with TRBD1. V lost 3 bases and J lost 8; bases outside the gene matches: 6. This CDR3 contains 14 residues. Germline-derived CDR1 and CDR2 are SGHNT and YYREEE (reference sequence).

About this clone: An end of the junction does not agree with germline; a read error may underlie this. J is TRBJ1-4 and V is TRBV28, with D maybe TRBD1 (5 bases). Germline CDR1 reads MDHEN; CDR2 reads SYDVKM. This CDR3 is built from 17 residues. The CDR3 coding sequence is TGTGCCAGCAGCTTATCTTCCGGGGGGGAGTCTAATGAAAAACTGTTTTTT. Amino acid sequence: CASSLSSGGESNEKLFF. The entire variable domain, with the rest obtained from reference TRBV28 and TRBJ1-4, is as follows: DVKVTQSSRYLVKRTGEKVFLECVQDMDHENMFWYRQDPGLGLRLIYFSYDVKMKEKGDIPEGYSVSREKKERFSLILESASTNQTSMYLCASSLSSGGESNEKLFFGSGTQLSVL.

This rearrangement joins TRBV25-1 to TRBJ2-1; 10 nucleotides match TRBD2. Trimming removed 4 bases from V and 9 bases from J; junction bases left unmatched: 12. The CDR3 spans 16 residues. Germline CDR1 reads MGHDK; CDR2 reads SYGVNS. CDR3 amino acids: CASSGKPSGRFGEQFF. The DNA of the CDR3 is TGTGCCAGCAGTGGAAAACCTAGCGGGAGATTCGGTGAGCAGTTCTTC.

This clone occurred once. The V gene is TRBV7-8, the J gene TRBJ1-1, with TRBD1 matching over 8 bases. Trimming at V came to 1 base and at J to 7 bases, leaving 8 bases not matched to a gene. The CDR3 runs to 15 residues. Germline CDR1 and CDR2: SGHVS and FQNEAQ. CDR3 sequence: CASSLEARTGYEAFF. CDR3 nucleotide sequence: TGTGCCAGCAGCTTAGAAGCCCGGACAGGGTATGAAGCTTTCTTT.

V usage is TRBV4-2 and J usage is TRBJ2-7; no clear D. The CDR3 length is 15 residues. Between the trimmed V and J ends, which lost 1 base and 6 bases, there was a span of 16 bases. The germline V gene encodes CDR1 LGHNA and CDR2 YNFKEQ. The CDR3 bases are TGTGCCAGCAGCCAAGCCGCCGGGTCCCTGAGCGAGCAGTACTTC. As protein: CASSQAAGSLSEQYF.

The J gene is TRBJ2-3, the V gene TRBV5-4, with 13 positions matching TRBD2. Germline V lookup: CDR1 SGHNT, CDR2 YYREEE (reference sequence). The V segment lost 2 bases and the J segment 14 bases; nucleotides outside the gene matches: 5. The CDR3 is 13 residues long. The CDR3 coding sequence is TGTGCCAGCAGCTTAACTAGCGGGGGGGATGGGTATTTT. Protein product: CASSLTSGGDGYF.

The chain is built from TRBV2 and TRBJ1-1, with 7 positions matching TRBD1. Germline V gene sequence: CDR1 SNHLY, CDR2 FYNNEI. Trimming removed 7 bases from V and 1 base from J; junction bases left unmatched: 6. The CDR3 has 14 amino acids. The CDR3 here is CASTRGQPNTEAFF. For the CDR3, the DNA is TGTGCCAGCACCCGGGGACAGCCGAACACTGAAGCTTTCTTT.

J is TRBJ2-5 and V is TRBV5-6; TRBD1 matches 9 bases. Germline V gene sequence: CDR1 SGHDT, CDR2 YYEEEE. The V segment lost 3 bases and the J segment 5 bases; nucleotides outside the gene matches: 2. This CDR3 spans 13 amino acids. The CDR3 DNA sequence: TGTGCCAGCAGCTGGACAGGGGTGGAGACCCAGTACTTC. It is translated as CASSWTGVETQYF.

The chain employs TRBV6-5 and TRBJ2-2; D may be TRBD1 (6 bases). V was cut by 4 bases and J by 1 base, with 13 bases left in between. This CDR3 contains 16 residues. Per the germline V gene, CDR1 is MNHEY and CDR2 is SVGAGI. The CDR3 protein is CASSLQGGLNTGELFF. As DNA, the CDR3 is TGTGCCAGCAGTTTGCAAGGGGGTTTGAACACCGGGGAGCTGTTTTTT.

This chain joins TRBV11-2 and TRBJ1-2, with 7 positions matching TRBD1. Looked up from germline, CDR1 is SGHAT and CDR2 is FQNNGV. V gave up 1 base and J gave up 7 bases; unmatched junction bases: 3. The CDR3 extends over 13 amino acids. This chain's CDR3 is CASSLGRDSGYTF. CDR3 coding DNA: TGTGCCAGCAGCTTAGGTAGGGACAGTGGCTACACCTTC.

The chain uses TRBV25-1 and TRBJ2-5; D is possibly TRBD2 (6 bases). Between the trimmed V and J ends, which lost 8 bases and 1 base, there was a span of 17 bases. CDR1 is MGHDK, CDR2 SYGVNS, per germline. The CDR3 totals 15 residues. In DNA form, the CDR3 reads TGTGCCAGCGGAATAACGGGGGTGATCCAAGAGACCCAGTACTTC. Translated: CASGITGVIQETQYF.